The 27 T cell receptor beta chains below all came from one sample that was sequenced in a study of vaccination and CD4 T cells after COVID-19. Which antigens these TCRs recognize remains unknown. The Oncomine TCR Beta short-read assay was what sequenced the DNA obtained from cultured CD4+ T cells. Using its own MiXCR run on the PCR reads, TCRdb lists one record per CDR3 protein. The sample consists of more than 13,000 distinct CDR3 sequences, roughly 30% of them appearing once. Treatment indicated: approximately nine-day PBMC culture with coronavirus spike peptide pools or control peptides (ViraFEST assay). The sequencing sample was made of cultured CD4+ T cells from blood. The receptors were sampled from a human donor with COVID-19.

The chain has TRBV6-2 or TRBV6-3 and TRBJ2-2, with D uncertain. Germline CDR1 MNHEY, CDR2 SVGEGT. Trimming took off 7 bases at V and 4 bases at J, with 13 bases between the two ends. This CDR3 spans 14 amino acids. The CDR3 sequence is CASTEGLFTGELFF. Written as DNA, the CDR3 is TGTGCCAGCACCGAAGGATTATTCACCGGGGAGCTGTTTTTT.

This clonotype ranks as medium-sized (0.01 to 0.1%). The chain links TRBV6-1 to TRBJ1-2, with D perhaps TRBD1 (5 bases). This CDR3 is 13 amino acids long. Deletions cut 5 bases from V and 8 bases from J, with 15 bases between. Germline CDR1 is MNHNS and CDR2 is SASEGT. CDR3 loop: CASSTGGGGGYTF. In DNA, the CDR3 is TGTGCCAGCAGTACTGGCGGGGGAGGCGGCTACACCTTC.

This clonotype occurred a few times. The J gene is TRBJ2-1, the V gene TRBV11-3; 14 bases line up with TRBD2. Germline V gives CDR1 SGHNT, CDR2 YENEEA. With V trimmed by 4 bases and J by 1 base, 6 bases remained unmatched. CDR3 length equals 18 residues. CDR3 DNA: TGTGCCAGCAGCTCCGCGGGACTAGCGGGGGTATCCTACAATGAGCAGTTCTTC. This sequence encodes CASSSAGLAGVSYNEQFF.

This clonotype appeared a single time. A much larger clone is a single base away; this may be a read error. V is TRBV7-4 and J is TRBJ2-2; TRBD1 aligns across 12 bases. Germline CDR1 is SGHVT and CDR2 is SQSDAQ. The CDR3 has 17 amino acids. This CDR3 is CAGSPKRGQGATGELFF. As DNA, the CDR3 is TGTGCCGGCAGCCCGAAGAGGGGACAGGGGGCGACCGGGGAGCTGTTTTTT.

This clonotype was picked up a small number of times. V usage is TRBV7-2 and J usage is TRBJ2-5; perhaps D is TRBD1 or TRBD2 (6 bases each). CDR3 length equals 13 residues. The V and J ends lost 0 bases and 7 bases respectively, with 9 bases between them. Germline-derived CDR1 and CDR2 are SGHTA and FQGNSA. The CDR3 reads CASSLAGGVTQYF. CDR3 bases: TGTGCCAGCAGCTTAGCCGGGGGCGTGACCCAGTACTTC.

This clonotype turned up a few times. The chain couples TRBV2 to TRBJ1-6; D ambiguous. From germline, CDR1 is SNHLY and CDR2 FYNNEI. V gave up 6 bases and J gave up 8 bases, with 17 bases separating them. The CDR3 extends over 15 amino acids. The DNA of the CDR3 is TGTGCCAGCAGCCGCCCGAGGGAAGAATATTCACCCCTCCACTTT. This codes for CASSRPREEYSPLHF.

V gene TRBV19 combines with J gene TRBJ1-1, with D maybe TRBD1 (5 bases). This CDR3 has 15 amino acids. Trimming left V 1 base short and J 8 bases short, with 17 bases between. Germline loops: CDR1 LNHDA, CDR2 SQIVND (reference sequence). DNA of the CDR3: TGTGCCAGTAGTATAGTCTCGGGGACGCTATCGGAAGCTTTCTTT. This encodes CASSIVSGTLSEAFF.

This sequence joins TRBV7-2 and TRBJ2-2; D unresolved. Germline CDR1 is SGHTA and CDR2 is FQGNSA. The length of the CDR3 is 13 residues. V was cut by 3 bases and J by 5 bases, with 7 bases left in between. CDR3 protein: CASSFDLTGELFF. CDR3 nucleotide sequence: TGTGCCAGCAGCTTCGATCTGACCGGGGAGCTGTTTTTT.

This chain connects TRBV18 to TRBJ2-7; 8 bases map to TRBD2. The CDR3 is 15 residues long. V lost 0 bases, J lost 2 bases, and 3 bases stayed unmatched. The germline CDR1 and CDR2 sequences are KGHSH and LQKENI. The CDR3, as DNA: TGTGCCAGCTCACCACCGAGCGGGAGTACCTACGAGCAGTACTTC. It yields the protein CASSPPSGSTYEQYF.

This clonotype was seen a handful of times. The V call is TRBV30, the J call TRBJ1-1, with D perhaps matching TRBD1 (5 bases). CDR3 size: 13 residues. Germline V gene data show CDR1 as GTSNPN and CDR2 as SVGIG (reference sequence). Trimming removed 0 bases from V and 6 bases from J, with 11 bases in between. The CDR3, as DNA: TGTGCCTGGAGTGTGCGGGGGGGAGCTGAAGCTTTCTTT. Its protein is CAWSVRGGAEAFF.

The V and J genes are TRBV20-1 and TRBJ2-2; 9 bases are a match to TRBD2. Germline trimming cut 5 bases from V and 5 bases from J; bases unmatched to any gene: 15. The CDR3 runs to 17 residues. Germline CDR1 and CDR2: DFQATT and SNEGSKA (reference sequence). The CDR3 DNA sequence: TGCAGTGCTCGAAAGGGCGCGGGGGGGCCCGGTACCGGGGAGCTGTTTTTT. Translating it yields CSARKGAGGPGTGELFF.

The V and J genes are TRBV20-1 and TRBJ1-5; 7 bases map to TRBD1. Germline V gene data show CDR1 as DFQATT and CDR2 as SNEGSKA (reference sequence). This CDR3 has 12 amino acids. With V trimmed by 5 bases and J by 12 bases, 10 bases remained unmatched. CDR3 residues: CSAAGERGLQHF. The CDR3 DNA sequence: TGCAGTGCTGCAGGGGAAAGGGGGCTCCAGCATTTT.

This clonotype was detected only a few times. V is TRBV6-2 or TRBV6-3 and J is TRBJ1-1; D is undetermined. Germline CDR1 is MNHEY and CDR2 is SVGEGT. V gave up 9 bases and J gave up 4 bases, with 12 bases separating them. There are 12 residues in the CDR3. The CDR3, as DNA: TGTGCCAGTAGGGAAAGGCCCACTGAAGCTTTCTTT. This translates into CASRERPTEAFF.

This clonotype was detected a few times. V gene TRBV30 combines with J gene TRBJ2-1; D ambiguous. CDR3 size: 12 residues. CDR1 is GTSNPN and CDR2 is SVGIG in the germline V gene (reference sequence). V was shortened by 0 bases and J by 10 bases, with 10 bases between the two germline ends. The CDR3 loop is CAWSVFLLEQFF. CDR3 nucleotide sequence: TGTGCCTGGAGTGTTTTCCTCCTCGAGCAGTTCTTC. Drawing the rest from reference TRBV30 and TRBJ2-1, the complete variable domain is SQTIHQWPATLVQPVGSPLSLECTVEGTSNPNLYWYRQAAGRGLQLLFYSVGIGQISSEVPQNLSASRPQDRQFILSSKKLLLSDSGFYLCAWSVFLLEQFFGPGTRLTVL.

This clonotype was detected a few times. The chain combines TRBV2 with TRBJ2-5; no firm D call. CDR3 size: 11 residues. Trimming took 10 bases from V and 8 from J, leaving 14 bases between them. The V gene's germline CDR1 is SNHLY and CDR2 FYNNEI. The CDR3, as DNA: TGTGCCACTTCCTCAAAGGGAACCCAGTACTTC. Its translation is CATSSKGTQYF.

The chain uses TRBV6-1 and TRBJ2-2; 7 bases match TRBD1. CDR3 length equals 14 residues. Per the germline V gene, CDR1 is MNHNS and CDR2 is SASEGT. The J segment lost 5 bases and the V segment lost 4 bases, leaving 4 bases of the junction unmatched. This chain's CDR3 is CASSVNRGTGELFF. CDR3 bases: TGTGCCAGCAGTGTAAACAGGGGTACCGGGGAGCTGTTTTTT.

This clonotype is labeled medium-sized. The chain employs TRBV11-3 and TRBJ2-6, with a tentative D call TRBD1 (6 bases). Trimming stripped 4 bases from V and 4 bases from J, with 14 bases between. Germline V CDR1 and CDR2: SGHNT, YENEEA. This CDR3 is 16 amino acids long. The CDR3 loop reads CASSWSSGTGANVLTF. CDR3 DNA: TGTGCCAGCAGCTGGAGTTCAGGGACAGGGGCCAACGTCCTGACTTTC.

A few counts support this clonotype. Written as DNA, the CDR3 is TGCAGTGCTAGAGAACCAGGGAGCTCCTATAATTCACCCCTCCACTTT. It is translated as CSAREPGSSYNSPLHF. V gene TRBV20-1 combines with J gene TRBJ1-6; D possibly corresponds to TRBD1 (5 bases). Trimming stripped 0 bases from V and 0 bases from J, with 9 bases between. The CDR3 sequence is 16 residues long. Germline V gives CDR1 DFQATT, CDR2 SNEGSKA (reference sequence).

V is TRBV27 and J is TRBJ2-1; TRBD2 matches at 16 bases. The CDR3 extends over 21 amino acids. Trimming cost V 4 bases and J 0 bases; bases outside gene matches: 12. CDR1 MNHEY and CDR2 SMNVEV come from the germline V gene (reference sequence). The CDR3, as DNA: TGTGCCAGCAGTTCTCGCGGGACTAGCGGGGGGGTGATAAGCTCCTACAATGAGCAGTTCTTC. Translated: CASSSRGTSGGVISSYNEQFF.

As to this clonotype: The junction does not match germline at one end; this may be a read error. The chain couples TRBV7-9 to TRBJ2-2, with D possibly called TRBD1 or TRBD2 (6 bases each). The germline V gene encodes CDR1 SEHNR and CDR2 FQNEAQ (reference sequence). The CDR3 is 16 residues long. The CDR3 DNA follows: TGCGCCAGCAGCTTATCCGGGGGCTCGAACACCGGGGAGCTGTTTTTT. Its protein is CASSLSGGSNTGELFF.

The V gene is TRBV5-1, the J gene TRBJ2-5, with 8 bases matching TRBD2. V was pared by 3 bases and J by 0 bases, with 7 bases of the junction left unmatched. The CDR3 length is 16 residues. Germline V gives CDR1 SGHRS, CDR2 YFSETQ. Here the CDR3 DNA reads TGCGCCAGCAGCTACGGGACTAGATCGGACCAAGAGACCCAGTACTTC. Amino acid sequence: CASSYGTRSDQETQYF. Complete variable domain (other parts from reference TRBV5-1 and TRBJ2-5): KAGVTQTPRYLIKTRGQQVTLSCSPISGHRSVSWYQQTPGQGLQFLFEYFSETQRNKGNFPGRFSGRQFSNSRSEMNVSTLELGDSALYLCASSYGTRSDQETQYFGPGTRLLVL.

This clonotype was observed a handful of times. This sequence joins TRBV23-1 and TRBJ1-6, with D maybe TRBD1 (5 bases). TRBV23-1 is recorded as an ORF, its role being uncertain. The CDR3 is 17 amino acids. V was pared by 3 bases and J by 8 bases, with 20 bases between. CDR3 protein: CASSQSAQGGTHSPLHF. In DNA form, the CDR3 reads TGCGCCAGCAGTCAGTCCGCCCAGGGTGGGACGCATTCACCCCTCCACTTT.

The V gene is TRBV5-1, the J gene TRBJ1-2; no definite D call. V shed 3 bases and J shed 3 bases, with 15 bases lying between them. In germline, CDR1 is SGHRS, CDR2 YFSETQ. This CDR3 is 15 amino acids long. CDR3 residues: CASSSTVAADYGYTF. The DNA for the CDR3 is TGCGCCAGCAGCTCTACGGTGGCGGCTGACTATGGCTACACCTTC.

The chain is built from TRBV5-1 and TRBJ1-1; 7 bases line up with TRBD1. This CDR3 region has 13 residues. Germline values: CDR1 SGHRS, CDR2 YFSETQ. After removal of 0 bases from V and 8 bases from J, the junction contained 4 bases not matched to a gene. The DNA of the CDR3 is TGCGCCAGCAGCTTGGTCCAGGACAGGGAAGCTTTCTTT. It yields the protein CASSLVQDREAFF.

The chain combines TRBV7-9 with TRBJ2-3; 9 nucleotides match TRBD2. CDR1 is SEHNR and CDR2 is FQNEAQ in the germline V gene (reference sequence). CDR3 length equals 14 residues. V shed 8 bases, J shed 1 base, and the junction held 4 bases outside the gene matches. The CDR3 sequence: CASGPSGGTDTQYF. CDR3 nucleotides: TGTGCCAGCGGCCCTAGCGGGGGCACAGATACGCAGTATTTT.

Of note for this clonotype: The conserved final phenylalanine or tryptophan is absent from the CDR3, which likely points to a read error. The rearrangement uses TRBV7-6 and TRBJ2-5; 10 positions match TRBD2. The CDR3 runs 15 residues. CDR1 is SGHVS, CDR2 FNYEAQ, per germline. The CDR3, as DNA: TGTGCTAGCAGCTTTGGACTAGCGGAACAAGAGACCCAGTACTCC. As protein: CASSFGLAEQETQYS.

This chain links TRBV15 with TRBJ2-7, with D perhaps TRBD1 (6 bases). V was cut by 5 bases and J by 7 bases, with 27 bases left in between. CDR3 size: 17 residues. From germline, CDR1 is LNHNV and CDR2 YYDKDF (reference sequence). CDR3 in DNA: TGTGCCACCAGCGACCCTCGGGACACCGAAAAATGGGAAGAGCAGTACTTC. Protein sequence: CATSDPRDTEKWEEQYF.